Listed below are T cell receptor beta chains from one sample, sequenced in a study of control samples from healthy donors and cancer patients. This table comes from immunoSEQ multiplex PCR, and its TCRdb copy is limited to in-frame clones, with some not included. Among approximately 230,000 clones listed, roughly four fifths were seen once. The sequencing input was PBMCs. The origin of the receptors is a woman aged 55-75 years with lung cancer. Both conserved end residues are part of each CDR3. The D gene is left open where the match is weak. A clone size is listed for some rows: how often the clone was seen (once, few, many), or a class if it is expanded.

CDR3: CASSPGTVQGNTIYF
DNA: TGTGCCAGCAGCCCCGGGACAGTCCAGGGAAACACCATATATTTT
V: TRBV3-1/TRBV3-2
J: TRBJ1-3
size: NA
D: TRBD1

CDR3: CASSSEGPMNTEAFF
DNA: TGCGCCAGCAGCTCGGAGGGTCCTATGAACACTGAAGCTTTCTTT
V: TRBV5-1
J: TRBJ1-1
size: NA
D: NA

CDR3: CASSRGTSGQPQHF
DNA: TGTGCCAGCAGCCGAGGGACCTCTGGGCAGCCCCAGCATTTT
V: TRBV7-8
J: TRBJ1-5
size: NA
D: NA

CDR3: CASSLVGQRTDTQYF
DNA: TGTGCCAGCAGCTTAGTCGGACAGCGCACAGATACGCAGTATTTT
V: TRBV7-3
J: TRBJ2-3
size: NA
D: NA

CDR3: CASSQDLQETQYF
DNA: TGTGCCAGCAGCCAAGACCTACAAGAGACCCAGTACTTC
V: TRBV3-1/TRBV3-2
J: TRBJ2-5
size: NA
D: NA

CDR3: CASSYGRGRGQPQHF
DNA: TGTGCCAGCAGTTACGGTCGGGGGCGCGGTCAGCCCCAGCATTTT
V: TRBV6-2/TRBV6-3
J: TRBJ1-5
size: NA
D: NA

CDR3: CASYTHRGHYEQYF
DNA: TGTGCCAGCTACACCCACAGGGGACACTACGAGCAGTACTTC
V: TRBV6-5
J: TRBJ2-7
size: NA
D: TRBD1

CDR3: CASSQEPYGSGSGYTF
DNA: TGTGCCAGCAGCCAAGAGCCTTATGGGAGTGGTAGCGGCTACACCTTC
V: TRBV3-1/TRBV3-2
J: TRBJ1-2
size: NA
D: NA

CDR3: CASSKTGTGAHGELFF
DNA: TGTGCCAGTAGTAAAACCGGGACAGGGGCCCACGGGGAGCTGTTTTTT
V: TRBV19
J: TRBJ2-2
size: few
D: TRBD1

CDR3: CASSFWTQETQYF
DNA: TGTGCCAGCAGCTTTTGGACTCAAGAGACCCAGTACTTC
V: TRBV5-5
J: TRBJ2-5
size: once
D: NA

CDR3: CASSLGPLSETQYF
DNA: TGTGCCAGCAGTTTAGGCCCCCTAAGCGAGACCCAGTACTTC
V: TRBV7-3
J: TRBJ2-5
size: NA
D: NA

CDR3: CAIGGEGNTEAFF
DNA: TGTGCCATCGGAGGAGAGGGCAACACTGAAGCTTTCTTT
V: TRBV10-3
J: TRBJ1-1
size: NA
D: NA

CDR3: CASSPPGGGNHGYTF
DNA: TGTGCCAGCAGTCCCCCTGGAGGGGGCAACCATGGCTACACCTTC
V: TRBV28
J: TRBJ1-2
size: NA
D: TRBD1

CDR3: CASSLGTPNYGYTF
DNA: TGTGCCAGCAGCCTTGGGACACCGAACTATGGCTACACCTTC
V: TRBV3-1/TRBV3-2
J: TRBJ1-2
size: NA
D: NA

CDR3: CASSVSGGADNEQFF
DNA: TGTGCCAGCAGCGTAAGCGGGGGGGCAGATAATGAGCAGTTCTTC
V: TRBV9
J: TRBJ2-1
size: NA
D: TRBD2